This TCR beta chain was recovered during a study of blood T cell repertoires in COVID-19. At the level of the study: Donors in the United States, Italy and Spain gave samples during acute or convalescent COVID-19.

As originally analysed: The authors estimated nucleated cell counts from reference gene primer amplification. Only in-frame clones appear in the TCRdb table, and some are missing; sequencing was by immunoSEQ multiplex PCR. V and J calls and clone size are as listed in that table; D and trimming were resolved from the DNA. The table lists under 250,000 clones, approximately 83% of them singletons, with around 26% in the top ten. The CDR3 covers 13 residues. V lost 6 bases and J lost 2; bases outside the gene matches: 3. Germline CDR1 SNHLY, CDR2 FYNNEI. The chain combines TRBV2 with TRBJ2-7; 8 nucleotides line up with TRBD1. The TCR was taken from a man aged 40-49 years with acute or convalescent COVID-19. The sequencing input was peripheral blood. The CDR3 coding sequence is TGTGCCAGCAGGACAGGGGTGCCCTACGAGCAGTACTTC. This translates into CASRTGVPYEQYF.